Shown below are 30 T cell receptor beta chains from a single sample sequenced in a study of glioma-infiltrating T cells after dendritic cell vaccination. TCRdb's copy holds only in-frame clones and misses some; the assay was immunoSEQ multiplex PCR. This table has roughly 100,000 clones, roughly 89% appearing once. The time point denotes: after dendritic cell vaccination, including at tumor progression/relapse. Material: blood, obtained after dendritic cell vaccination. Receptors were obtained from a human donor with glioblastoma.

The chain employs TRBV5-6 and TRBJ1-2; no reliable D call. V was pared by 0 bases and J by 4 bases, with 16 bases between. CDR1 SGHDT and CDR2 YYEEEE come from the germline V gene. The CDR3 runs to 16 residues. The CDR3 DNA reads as TGTGCCAGCAGCTTGGCCGAACTCCTTCGGGGCTATGGCTACACCTTC. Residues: CASSLAELLRGYGYTF.

The CDR3 here is CASSLVSRTGGDGYTF. CDR3 sequence (DNA): TGCGCCAGCAGCTTGGTATCCAGGACAGGGGGCGATGGCTACACCTTC. The chain has TRBV5-1 and TRBJ1-2; 11 nucleotides align to TRBD1. The CDR3 has 16 residues. The junction had 7 bases not matched to a gene; V was cut back by 0 bases and J by 6 bases. Germline V lookup: CDR1 SGHRS, CDR2 YFSETQ.

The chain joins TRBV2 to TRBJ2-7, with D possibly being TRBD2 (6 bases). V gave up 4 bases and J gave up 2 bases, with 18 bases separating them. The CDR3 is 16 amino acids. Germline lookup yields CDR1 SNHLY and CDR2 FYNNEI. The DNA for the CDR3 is TGTGCCAGCAGTGCCCCAAAAGCGGGCCCTACCTACGAGCAGTACTTC. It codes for CASSAPKAGPTYEQYF.

The DNA for the CDR3 is TGTGCCAGCAGTTTATTATCCGGGGCTGGAAACACCATATATTTT. Translated, it gives CASSLLSGAGNTIYF. This chain joins TRBV28 and TRBJ1-3; D call uncertain. Germline CDR1 reads MDHEN; CDR2 reads SYDVKM. The CDR3 spans 15 residues. Trimming removed 1 base from V and 2 bases from J, with 9 bases in between.

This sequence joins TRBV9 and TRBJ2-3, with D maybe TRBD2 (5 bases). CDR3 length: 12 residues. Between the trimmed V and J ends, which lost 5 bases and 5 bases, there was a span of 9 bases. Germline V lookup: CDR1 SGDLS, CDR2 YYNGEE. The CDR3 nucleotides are TGTGCCAGCAGTCAGGACTTAGATACGCAGTATTTT. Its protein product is CASSQDLDTQYF.

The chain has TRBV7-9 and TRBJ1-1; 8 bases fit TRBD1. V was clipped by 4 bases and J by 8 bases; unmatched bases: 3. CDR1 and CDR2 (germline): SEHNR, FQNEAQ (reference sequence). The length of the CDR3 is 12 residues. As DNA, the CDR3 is TGTGCCAGCAGCTACACAGGGGGGGAAGCTTTCTTT. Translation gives CASSYTGGEAFF.

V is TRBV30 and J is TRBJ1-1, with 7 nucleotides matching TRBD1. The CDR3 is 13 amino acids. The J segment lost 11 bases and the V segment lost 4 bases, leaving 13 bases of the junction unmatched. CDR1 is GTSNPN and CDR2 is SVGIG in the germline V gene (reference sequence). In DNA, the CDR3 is TGTGCCTGGACCCAAACAGGGGCCGTGAACGCTTTCTTT. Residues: CAWTQTGAVNAFF.

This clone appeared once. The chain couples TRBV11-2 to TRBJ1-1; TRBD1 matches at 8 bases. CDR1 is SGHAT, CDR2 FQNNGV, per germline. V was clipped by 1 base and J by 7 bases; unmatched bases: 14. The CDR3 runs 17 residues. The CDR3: CASSLGVGSQGAVEAFF. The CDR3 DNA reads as TGTGCCAGCAGCTTAGGTGTGGGGTCGCAGGGGGCTGTTGAAGCTTTCTTT. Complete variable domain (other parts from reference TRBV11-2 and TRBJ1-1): EAGVAQSPRYKIIEKRQSVAFWCNPISGHATLYWYQQILGQGPKLLIQFQNNGVVDDSQLPKDRFSAERLKGVDSTLKIQPAKLEDSAVYLCASSLGVGSQGAVEAFFGQGTRLTVV.

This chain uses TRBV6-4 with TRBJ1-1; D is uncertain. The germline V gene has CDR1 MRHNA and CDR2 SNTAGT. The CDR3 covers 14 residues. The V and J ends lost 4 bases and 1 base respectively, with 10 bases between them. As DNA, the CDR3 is TGTGCCAGCAGTGCCGGCCCAGGGAACACTGAAGCTTTCTTT. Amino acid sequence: CASSAGPGNTEAFF.

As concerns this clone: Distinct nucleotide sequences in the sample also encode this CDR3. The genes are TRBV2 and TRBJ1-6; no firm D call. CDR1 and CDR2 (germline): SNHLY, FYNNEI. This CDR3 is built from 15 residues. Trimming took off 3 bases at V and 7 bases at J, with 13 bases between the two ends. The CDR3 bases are TGTGCCAGCAGTGAGAATAACCCACTAAATTCACCCCTCCACTTT. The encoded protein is CASSENNPLNSPLHF.

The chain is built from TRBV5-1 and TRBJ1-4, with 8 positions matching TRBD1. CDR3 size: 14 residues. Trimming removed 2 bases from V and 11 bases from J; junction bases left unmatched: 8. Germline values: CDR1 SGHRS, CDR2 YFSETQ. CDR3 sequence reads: CASSFGQGSGKLFF. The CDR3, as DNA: TGCGCCAGCAGCTTCGGACAGGGATCCGGGAAACTGTTTTTT.

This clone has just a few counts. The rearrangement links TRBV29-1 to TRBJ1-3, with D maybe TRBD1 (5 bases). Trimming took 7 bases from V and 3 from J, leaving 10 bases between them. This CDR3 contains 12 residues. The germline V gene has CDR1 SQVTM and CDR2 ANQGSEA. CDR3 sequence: CSGQGYGNTIYF. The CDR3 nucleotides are TGCAGCGGGCAGGGCTATGGAAACACCATATATTTT.

CDR3 DNA sequence: TGTGCCAGTAGTTTGTTCGATCAGCCCCAGCATTTT. Its translation is CASSLFDQPQHF. V and J are TRBV19 and TRBJ1-5; no definite D call. V was cut by 5 bases and J by 5 bases, with 7 bases left in between. The CDR3 consists of 12 residues. Germline CDR1 reads LNHDA; CDR2 reads SQIVND (reference sequence).

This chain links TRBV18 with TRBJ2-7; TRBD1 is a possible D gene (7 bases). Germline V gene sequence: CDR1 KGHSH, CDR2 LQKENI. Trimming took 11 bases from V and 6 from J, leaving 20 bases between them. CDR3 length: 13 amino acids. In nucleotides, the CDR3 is TGTGCCCCCACCGAGGGCAGGGGGGTCGAGCAGTACTTC. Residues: CAPTEGRGVEQYF.

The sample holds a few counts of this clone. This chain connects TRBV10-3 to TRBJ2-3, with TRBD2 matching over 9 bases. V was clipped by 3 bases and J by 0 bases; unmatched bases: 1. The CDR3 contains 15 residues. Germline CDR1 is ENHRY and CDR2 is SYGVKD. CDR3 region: CAISEAGGSTDTQYF. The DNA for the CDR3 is TGTGCCATCAGTGAAGCGGGGGGTAGCACAGATACGCAGTATTTT.

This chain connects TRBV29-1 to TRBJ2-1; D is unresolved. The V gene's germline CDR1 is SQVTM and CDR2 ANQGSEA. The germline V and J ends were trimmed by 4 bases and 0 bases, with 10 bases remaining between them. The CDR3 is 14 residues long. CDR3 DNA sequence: TGCAGCGTTGCTTTTAAGAGCTCCTACAATGAGCAGTTCTTC. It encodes CSVAFKSSYNEQFF.

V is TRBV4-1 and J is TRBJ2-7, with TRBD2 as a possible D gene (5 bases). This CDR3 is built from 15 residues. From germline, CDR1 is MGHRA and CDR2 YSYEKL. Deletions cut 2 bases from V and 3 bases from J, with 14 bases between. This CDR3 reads CASSQRDGNHYEQYF. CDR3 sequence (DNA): TGCGCCAGCAGCCAAAGAGACGGGAATCACTACGAGCAGTACTTC.

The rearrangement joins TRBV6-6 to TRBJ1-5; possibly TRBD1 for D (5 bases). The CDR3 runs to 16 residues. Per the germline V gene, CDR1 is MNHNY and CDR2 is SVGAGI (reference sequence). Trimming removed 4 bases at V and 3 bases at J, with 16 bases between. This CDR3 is CASSSGQTVDNQPQHF. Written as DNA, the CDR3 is TGTGCCAGCAGTTCCGGACAAACCGTGGACAATCAGCCCCAGCATTTT.

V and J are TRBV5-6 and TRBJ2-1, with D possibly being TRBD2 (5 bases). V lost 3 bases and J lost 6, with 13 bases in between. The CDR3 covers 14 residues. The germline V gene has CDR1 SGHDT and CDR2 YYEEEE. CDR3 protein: CASSSIREGNEQFF. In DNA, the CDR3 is TGTGCCAGCAGCTCGATTCGCGAGGGCAATGAGCAGTTCTTC.

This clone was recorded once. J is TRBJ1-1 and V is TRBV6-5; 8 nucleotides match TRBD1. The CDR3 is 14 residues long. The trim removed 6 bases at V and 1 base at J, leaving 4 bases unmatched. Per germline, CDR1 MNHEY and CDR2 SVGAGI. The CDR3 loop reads CASRIGQGNTEAFF. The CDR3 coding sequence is TGTGCCAGCAGGATAGGACAGGGGAACACTGAAGCTTTCTTT.

CDR3 sequence reads: CASMTGGADTQYF. The CDR3 DNA reads TGTGCGTCGATGACAGGGGGGGCAGATACGCAGTATTTT. This rearrangement joins TRBV11-3 to TRBJ2-3; 9 bases fit TRBD1. From germline, CDR1 is SGHNT and CDR2 YENEEA. The CDR3 has 13 amino acids.

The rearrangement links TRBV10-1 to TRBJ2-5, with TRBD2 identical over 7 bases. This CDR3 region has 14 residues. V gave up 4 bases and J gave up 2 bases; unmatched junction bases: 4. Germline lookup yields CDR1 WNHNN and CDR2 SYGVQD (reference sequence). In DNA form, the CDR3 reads TGCGCCAGCAGTGGGACTAGGGCACAAGAGACCCAGTACTTC. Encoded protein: CASSGTRAQETQYF.

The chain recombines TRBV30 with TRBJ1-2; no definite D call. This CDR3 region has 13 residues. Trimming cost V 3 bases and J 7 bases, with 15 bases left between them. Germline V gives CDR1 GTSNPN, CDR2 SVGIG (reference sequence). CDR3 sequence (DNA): TGTGCCTGGAGCAGGAGTCCGGGGTTTGGCTACACCTTC. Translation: CAWSRSPGFGYTF. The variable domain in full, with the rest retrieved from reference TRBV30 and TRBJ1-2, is SQTIHQWPATLVQPVGSPLSLECTVEGTSNPNLYWYRQAAGRGLQLLFYSVGIGQISSEVPQNLSASRPQDRQFILSSKKLLLSDSGFYLCAWSRSPGFGYTFGSGTRLTVV.

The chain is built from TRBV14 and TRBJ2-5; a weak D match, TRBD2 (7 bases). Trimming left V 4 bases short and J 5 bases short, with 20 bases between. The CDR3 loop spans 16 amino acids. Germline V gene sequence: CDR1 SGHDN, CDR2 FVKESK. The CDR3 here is CASSRTQGGIRETQYF. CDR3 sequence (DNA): TGTGCCAGCAGCCGAACACAGGGAGGGATTAGGGAGACCCAGTACTTC.

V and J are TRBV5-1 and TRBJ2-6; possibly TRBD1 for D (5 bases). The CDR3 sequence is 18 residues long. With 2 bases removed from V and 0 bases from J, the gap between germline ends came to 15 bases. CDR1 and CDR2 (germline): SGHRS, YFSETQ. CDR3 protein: CASSFGWTRDSGANVLTF. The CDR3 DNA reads TGCGCCAGCAGCTTTGGGTGGACAAGGGACTCTGGGGCCAACGTCCTGACTTTC.

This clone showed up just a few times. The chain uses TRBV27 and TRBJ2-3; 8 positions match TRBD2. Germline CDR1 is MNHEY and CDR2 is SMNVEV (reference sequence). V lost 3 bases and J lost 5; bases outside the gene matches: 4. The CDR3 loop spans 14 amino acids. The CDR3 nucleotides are TGTGCCAGCAGTTTGGCGGGGGGCGAAGATACGCAGTATTTT. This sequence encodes CASSLAGGEDTQYF.

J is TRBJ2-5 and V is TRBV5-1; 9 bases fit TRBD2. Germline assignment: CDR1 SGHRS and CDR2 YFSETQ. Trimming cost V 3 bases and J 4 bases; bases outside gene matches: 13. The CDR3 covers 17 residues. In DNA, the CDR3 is TGCGCCAGCAGCTCTTCTCCAGGGAAAGCGGGGGGAGAGACCCAGTACTTC. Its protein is CASSSSPGKAGGETQYF.

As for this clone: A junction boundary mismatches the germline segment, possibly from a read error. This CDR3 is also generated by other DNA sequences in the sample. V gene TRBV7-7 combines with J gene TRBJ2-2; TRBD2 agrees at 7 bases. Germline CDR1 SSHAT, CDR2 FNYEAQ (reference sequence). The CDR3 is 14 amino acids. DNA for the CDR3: TGTGCTAGCAGCTTAGCGCGGGGGACCGGGGAGCTGTTTTTT. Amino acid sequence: CASSLARGTGELFF.

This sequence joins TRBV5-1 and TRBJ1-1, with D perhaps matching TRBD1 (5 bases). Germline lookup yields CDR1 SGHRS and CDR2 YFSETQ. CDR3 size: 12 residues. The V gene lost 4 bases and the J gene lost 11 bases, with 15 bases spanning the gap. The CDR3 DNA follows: TGCGCCAGCAGCAGCGACAGTTTTGTGGCTTTCTTT. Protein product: CASSSDSFVAFF.

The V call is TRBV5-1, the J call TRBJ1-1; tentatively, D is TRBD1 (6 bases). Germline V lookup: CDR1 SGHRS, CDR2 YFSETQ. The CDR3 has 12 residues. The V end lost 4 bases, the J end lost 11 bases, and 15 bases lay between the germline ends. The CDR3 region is CASSKDSREAFF. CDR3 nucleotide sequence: TGCGCCAGCAGCAAGGACAGTAGGGAGGCTTTCTTT.